Included here is one T cell receptor (beta chain) sequence, with context. The antigen is not known. CD8+ and CD4+ T cells circulating in blood were sequenced for TCR beta. The controls were healthy donors who were matched for age and sex. It was negative isolation that provided the CD8+ and CD4+ T cells, whereas TEMRA cells were enriched by FACS. These data belong to a study of CD8 T cells in Susac syndrome. Whole-study results and caveats: Regarding the TCR sequencing and HLA analysis, the study admitted that a relatively small number of individuals were involved.

Random-hexamer reverse transcription was applied to roughly 0.5 to 1 ug RNA. Each CDR3 protein gets one entry after TCRdb re-called the immunoSEQ multiplex PCR reads with MiXCR. The table records fewer than 65,000 distinct CDR3 sequences, more than 90% of them present only once. The CDR3 is made up of 13 amino acids. Germline V gives CDR1 SGDLS, CDR2 YYNGEE. The V gene lost 4 bases and the J gene lost 5 bases, with 12 bases spanning the gap. This clonotype was sampled from a human donor in good health. J is TRBJ2-5 and V is TRBV9, with D unclear. The sample comprised CD8+ T cells from PBMCs. The CDR3 coding sequence is TGTGCCAGCAGCCTCATTTTGGGGGAGACCCAGTACTTC. Amino acid sequence: CASSLILGETQYF.